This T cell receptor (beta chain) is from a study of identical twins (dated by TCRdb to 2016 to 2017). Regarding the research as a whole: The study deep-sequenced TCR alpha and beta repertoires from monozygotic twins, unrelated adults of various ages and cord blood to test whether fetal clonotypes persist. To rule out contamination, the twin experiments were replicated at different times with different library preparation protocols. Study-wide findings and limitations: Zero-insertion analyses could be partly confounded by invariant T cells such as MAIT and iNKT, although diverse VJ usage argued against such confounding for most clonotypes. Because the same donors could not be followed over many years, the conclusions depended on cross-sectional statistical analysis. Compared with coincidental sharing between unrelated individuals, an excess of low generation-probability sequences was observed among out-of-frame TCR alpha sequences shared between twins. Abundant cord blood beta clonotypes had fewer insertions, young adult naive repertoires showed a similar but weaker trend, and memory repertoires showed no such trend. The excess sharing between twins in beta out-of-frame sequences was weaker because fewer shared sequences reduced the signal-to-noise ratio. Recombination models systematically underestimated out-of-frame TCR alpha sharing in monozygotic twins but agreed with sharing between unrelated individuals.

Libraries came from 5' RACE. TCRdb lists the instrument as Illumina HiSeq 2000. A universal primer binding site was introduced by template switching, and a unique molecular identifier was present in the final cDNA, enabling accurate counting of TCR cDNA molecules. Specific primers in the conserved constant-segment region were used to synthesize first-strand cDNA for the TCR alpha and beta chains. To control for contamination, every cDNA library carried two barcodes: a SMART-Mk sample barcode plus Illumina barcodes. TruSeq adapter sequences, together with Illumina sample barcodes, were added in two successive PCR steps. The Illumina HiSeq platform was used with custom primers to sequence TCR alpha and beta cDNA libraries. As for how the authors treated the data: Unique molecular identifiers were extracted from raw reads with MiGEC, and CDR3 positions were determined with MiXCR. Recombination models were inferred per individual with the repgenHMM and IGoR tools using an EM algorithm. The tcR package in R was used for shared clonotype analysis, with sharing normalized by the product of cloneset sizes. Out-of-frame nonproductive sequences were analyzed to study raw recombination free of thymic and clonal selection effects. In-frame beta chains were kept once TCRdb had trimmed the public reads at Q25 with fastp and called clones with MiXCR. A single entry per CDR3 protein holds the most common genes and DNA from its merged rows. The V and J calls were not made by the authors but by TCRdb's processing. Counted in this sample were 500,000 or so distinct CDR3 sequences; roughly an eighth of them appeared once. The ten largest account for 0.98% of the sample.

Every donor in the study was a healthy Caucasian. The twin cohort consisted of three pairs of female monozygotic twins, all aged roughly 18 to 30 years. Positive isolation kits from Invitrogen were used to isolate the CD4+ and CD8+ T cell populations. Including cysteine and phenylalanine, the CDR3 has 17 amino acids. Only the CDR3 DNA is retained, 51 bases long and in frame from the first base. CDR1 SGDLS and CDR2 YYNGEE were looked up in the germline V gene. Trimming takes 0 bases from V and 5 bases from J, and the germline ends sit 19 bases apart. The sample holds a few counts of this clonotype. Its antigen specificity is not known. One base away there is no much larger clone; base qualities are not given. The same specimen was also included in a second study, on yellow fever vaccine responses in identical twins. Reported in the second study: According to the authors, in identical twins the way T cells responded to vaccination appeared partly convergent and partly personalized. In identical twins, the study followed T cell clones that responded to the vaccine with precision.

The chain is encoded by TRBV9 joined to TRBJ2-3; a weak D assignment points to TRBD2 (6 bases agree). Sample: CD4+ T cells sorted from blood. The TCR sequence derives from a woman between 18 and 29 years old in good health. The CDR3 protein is CASSVANGEWEEDTQYF. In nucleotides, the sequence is TGTGCCAGCAGCGTAGCTAATGGTGAGTGGGAGGAAGATACGCAGTATTTT.